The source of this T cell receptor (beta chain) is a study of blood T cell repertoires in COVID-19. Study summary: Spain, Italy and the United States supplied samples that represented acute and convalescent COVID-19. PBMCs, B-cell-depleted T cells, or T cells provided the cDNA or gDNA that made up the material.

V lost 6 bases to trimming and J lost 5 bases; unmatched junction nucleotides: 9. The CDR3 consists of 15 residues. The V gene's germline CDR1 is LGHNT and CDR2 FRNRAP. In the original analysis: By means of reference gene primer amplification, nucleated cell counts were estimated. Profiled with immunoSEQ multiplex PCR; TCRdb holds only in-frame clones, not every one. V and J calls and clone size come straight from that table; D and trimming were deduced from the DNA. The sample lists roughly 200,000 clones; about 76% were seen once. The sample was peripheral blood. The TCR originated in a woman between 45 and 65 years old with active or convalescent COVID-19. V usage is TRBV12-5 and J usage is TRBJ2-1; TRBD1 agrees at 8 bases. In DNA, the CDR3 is TGTGCTAGTGGGGTGGACAGGGAAGGGGACAATGAGCAGTTCTTC. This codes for CASGVDREGDNEQFF.